This T cell receptor (beta chain) was recovered during a study of CD8 T cells in Susac syndrome (dated by TCRdb to between 2018 and 2020). For the wider study: The study used repertoire sequencing to test whether antigen drove CD8+ T cell activation and differentiation in Susac syndrome. The clonality of the CD8+ T cell repertoire was compared across 12 healthy donors, roughly 14 Susac syndrome patients and under 18 multiple sclerosis patients. The paper as a whole reports these results and caveats: The study acknowledged that relatively few individuals were included in the TCR sequencing and HLA analysis.

RNA was extracted using the RNeasy kit, and roughly 0.45 to 1 microgram was reverse transcribed with random hexamers. TCR beta CDR3 regions were amplified with the immunoSEQ multiplex PCR assay covering 54 Vbeta and 13 Jbeta segments. PCR amplification bias was corrected by using a synthetic template baseline for primer optimization and computational correction. In the source study's methods: Reads were annotated to V, D and J genes according to IMGT and were analyzed with immunoSEQ Analyzer, with only productive sequences retained. Clonality was computed as one minus Shannon entropy normalized by log2 of the number of productive unique sequences. For each patient and control, public and private clones were evaluated among the 100 most prevalent clones. Clones were defined as Susac-specific when absent from the healthy and MS cohorts, from approximately 1,100 published viral clones and from other ImmuneACCESS disease sequences. In-frame beta chains were kept once TCRdb had trimmed the public reads at Q25 with fastp and called clones with MiXCR. Rows with one shared CDR3 protein collapse into an entry with the most common genes and DNA. TCRdb, rather than the study authors, made the V and J calls. A total of about 300,000 distinct CDR3 sequences appear in this sample, roughly 85% of them only once. About 0.22% of the sample rests with the top ten.

Reading from cysteine to phenylalanine, the CDR3 counts 13 amino acids. The CDR3 DNA has 39 bases and is translated from base 1. V lost 3 bases and J lost 4 bases; the stretch between them is 10 bases long. Sequences GTSNPN (CDR1) and SVGIG (CDR2) are obtained from the germline V gene (reference sequence). Peripheral blood CD8+ and CD4+ T cells from healthy donors, Susac syndrome patients and multiple sclerosis patients were profiled by high-throughput TCR beta sequencing. Multiple sclerosis controls were treatment-naive patients with stable or active relapsing-remitting disease fulfilling revised McDonald criteria. Bulk CD8+ and CD4+ T cells were purified by magnetic negative isolation, while CD8+ TEMRA cells were enriched using FACS. Blood was drawn into EDTA tubes, processed within 24 hours, and PBMCs were isolated by density gradient centrifugation. PBMCs intended for TCR sequencing were frozen in liquid nitrogen and were later thawed in a 37 degrees C water bath. The sorted or isolated CD4+, CD8+ and CD8+ TEMRA cells had a purity of 90% or higher.

About this clonotype itself: Its antigen remains undetermined. Base qualities are missing; no much larger clone stands one base away.

This receptor was obtained from a human donor with multiple sclerosis. The sequence is built from TRBV30 and TRBJ2-1, with the D gene uncertain. The source material was CD8+ T cells from PBMCs. The DNA sequence reads TGTGCCTGGAGCCAGTCCCAGTACAATGAGCAGTTCTTC. The resulting protein is CAWSQSQYNEQFF.